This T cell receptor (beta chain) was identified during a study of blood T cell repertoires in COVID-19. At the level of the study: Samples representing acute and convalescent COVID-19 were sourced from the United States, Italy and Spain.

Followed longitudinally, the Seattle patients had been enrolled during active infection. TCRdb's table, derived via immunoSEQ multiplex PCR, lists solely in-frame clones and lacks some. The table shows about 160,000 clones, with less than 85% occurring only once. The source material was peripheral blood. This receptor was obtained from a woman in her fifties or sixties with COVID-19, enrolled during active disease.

CDR3: CSVEDPARVYEQFF. The CDR3 bases are TGCAGCGTTGAAGATCCCGCCAGGGTGTATGAGCAGTTCTTC. The chain is built from TRBV29-1 and TRBJ2-1; D may be TRBD1 (5 bases). The V and J ends lost 0 bases and 8 bases respectively, with 14 bases between them. CDR3 length equals 14 residues. Germline V gene sequence: CDR1 SQVTM, CDR2 ANQGSEA.